The 4 T cell receptor beta chains below were found in one sample sequenced in a study of regulatory T cells in long-lasting Graves disease (dated by TCRdb to the early 2020s). In the paper's terms, the time point label means: persistent/refractory GD, antithyroid drugs over 5 years with positive TRAb. For both TCR sequencing and RNA sequencing, RNA was extracted from PBMCs in TRIzol. Library generation was performed with multiplex PCR. These reads were obtained on an Illumina HiSeq 4000. TCR beta libraries were built with iRepertoire HTBI primers and Arm-PCR amplification of CDR3 regions. The public reads were quality trimmed at Q25 with fastp and then assembled into clones with MiXCR by TCRdb, keeping productive beta chains. Each CDR3 protein gets just one entry, which takes the most common genes and DNA from the rows behind it. The sample table shows about 660,000 distinct CDR3 sequences, and around 32% are seen once. Of the sample, under 55% is held by the ten largest clones.

The sequencing here drew on peripheral blood mononuclear cells (PBMCs), taken when the disease was refractory, from a patient treated with antithyroid drugs. The source of these receptors is a female donor with Graves disease.

The gene calls are TRBV6-1 and TRBJ1-1; no reliable D call. CDR3 length equals 16 residues. The ends were cut back, 2 bases at V and 1 base at J, with 14 bases in the middle. Germline CDR1 and CDR2: MNHNS and SASEGT. Written as DNA, the CDR3 is TGTGCCAGCAGTGAACTCGTCGACATAACGAACACTGAAGCTTTCTTT. Translating it yields CASSELVDITNTEAFF.

This clonotype was seen at least ten times. This chain links TRBV28 with TRBJ2-5; TRBD1 or TRBD2 may be the D gene (5 bases each). CDR3 length: 15 amino acids. Trimming shortened V by 2 bases and J by 9 bases, and 19 bases separated the two germline ends. Germline V gives CDR1 MDHEN, CDR2 SYDVKM. The CDR3 bases are TGTGCCAGCAGTTTAATGTCAGGGCTCTCCGGGGCCCAGTACTTC. Protein product: CASSLMSGLSGAQYF.

The chain has TRBV24-1 and TRBJ2-5; 9 nucleotides match TRBD1. Germline values: CDR1 KGHDR, CDR2 SFDVKD. V was clipped by 6 bases and J by 1 base; unmatched bases: 5. The CDR3 is 15 amino acids. This CDR3 is CATSTGTGIQETQYF. The CDR3, as DNA: TGTGCCACCAGTACCGGGACAGGGATCCAAGAGACCCAGTACTTC.

This clonotype was recorded a few times. The chain recombines TRBV19 with TRBJ1-5; D is unresolved. This CDR3 contains 16 residues. Per the germline V gene, CDR1 is LNHDA and CDR2 is SQIVND (reference sequence). V gave up 6 bases and J gave up 4 bases, with 19 bases separating them. This CDR3 reads CASRRERRSENQPQHF. The CDR3 DNA is TGTGCCAGTAGACGAGAACGGAGGTCGGAGAATCAGCCCCAGCATTTT.